What follows are 17 T cell receptor beta chains derived from one specimen sequenced in a study of T cells in tuberculosis. Time point given: new active TB diagnosis, blood taken before or within 7 days of starting treatment. Clones were sequenced by immunoSEQ multiplex PCR, and TCRdb holds only the in-frame ones, with some missing. The profile shows under 40,000 clones, about 84% of them singletons. Material: PBMCs, obtained at tuberculosis diagnosis. The receptors shown here come from an adult with tuberculosis.

This clone appeared a single time. For the CDR3, the DNA is TGTGCCAGTAGTATAGGGACAGGGATGGGGGAGACCCAGTACTTC. Its protein is CASSIGTGMGETQYF. V and J are TRBV19 and TRBJ2-5, with 8 bases identical to TRBD1. CDR3 size: 15 residues. V lost 1 base, J lost 5 bases, and 6 bases stayed unmatched. Germline-derived CDR1 and CDR2 are LNHDA and SQIVND (reference sequence).

The chain recombines TRBV7-2 with TRBJ1-3; TRBD1 might be the D (6 bases). With 5 bases removed from V and 2 bases from J, the gap between germline ends came to 10 bases. Germline assignment: CDR1 SGHTA and CDR2 FQGNSA. This CDR3 is 14 amino acids long. The CDR3 sequence: CASSKTGPGNTIYF. CDR3 coding DNA: TGTGCCAGCAGCAAGACAGGCCCTGGAAACACCATATATTTT. The whole variable domain, filled in from reference TRBV7-2 and TRBJ1-3, reads GAGVSQSPSNKVTEKGKDVELRCDPISGHTALYWYRQSLGQGLEFLIYFQGNSAPDKSGLPSDRFSAERTGGSVSTLTIQRTQQEDSAVYLCASSKTGPGNTIYFGEGSWLTVV.

The chain has TRBV19 and TRBJ1-1; D remains ambiguous. The V end lost 3 bases, the J end lost 1 base, and 6 bases lay between the germline ends. The CDR3 runs to 13 residues. From germline, CDR1 is LNHDA and CDR2 SQIVND (reference sequence). As DNA, the CDR3 is TGTGCCAGTAGTATCCCACAGAACACTGAAGCTTTCTTT. Protein product: CASSIPQNTEAFF.

This chain joins TRBV6-5 and TRBJ2-2, with TRBD2 as a possible D gene (5 bases). The ends were cut back, 0 bases at V and 5 bases at J, with 10 bases in the middle. The CDR3 totals 15 residues. CDR1 MNHEY and CDR2 SVGAGI come from the germline V gene. The chain's CDR3 is CASSYSITGTGELFF. DNA of the CDR3: TGTGCCAGCAGTTACTCGATTACGGGGACCGGGGAGCTGTTTTTT.

J is TRBJ1-1 and V is TRBV19, with D maybe TRBD1 (6 bases). Trimming took off 6 bases at V and 1 base at J, with 9 bases between the two ends. The CDR3 is made up of 13 amino acids. The germline V gene has CDR1 LNHDA and CDR2 SQIVND (reference sequence). The CDR3 loop is CASRRQANTEAFF. CDR3 in DNA: TGTGCCAGTAGGCGACAGGCGAACACTGAAGCTTTCTTT.

In DNA, the CDR3 is TGTGCCAGCAGTGACCGGGGCGGGAGGGCCAATGAGCAGTTCTTC. This translates into CASSDRGGRANEQFF. This sequence joins TRBV2 and TRBJ2-1, with TRBD2 matching 9 bases. Per the germline V gene, CDR1 is SNHLY and CDR2 is FYNNEI. V lost 3 bases and J lost 6; bases outside the gene matches: 6. The CDR3 totals 15 residues.

This clone was counted a single time. The V gene is TRBV7-2, the J gene TRBJ2-7; 8 bases are a match to TRBD1. Trimming cost V 5 bases and J 2 bases; bases outside gene matches: 14. Looked up from germline, CDR1 is SGHTA and CDR2 is FQGNSA. The CDR3 has 17 amino acids. CDR3 DNA sequence: TGTGCCAGCAGCATCCCCACCCCAGGGGGCCCAACCTACGAGCAGTACTTC. Encoded protein: CASSIPTPGGPTYEQYF.

V and J are TRBV30 and TRBJ1-1; D possibly corresponds to TRBD1 (6 bases). V gave up 6 bases and J gave up 1 base, with 24 bases separating them. This CDR3 is 17 amino acids long. In germline, CDR1 is GTSNPN, CDR2 SVGIG (reference sequence). CDR3 DNA: TGTGCCTGTCAGGGGACAAGCCTACTGGCCTGGAACACTGAAGCTTTCTTT. Translated: CACQGTSLLAWNTEAFF.

This chain connects TRBV11-2 to TRBJ2-7; 13 nucleotides match TRBD2. Trimming removed 5 bases from V and 5 bases from J; junction bases left unmatched: 6. CDR3 length: 15 residues. Germline CDR1 reads SGHAT; CDR2 reads FQNNGV. The CDR3 spells CASSGGLAGVNEQYF. The CDR3 DNA reads as TGTGCCAGCAGCGGCGGACTAGCGGGAGTCAACGAGCAGTACTTC.

The V and J genes are TRBV2 and TRBJ2-1; 13 bases agree with TRBD2. The V gene end was trimmed by 6 bases and the J gene end by 0 bases; junction bases not matched to a gene: 5. Per germline, CDR1 SNHLY and CDR2 FYNNEI. This CDR3 has 17 amino acids. The CDR3 here is CASRGTSGKGSYNEQFF. CDR3 DNA: TGTGCCAGCAGAGGGACTAGCGGGAAAGGCTCCTACAATGAGCAGTTCTTC. The whole variable domain, remainder taken from reference TRBV2 and TRBJ2-1, is EPEVTQTPSHQVTQMGQEVILRCVPISNHLYFYWYRQILGQKVEFLVSFYNNEISEKSEIFDDQFSVERPDGSNFTLKIRSTKLEDSAMYFCASRGTSGKGSYNEQFFGPGTRLTVL.

The rearrangement links TRBV27 to TRBJ2-5; 12 nucleotides agree with TRBD1. Germline loops: CDR1 MNHEY, CDR2 SMNVEV (reference sequence). The CDR3 has 16 amino acids. V shed 3 bases, J shed 5 bases, and the junction held 7 bases outside the gene matches. The CDR3 DNA sequence: TGTGCCAGCAGTTTCGGGACAGGGGGCGCGATCGAGACCCAGTACTTC. It translates to CASSFGTGGAIETQYF.

A word on this clone: The same CDR3 arises from other DNA sequences in this sample as well. The genes are TRBV9 and TRBJ1-1; 11 positions match TRBD1. CDR1 is SGDLS and CDR2 is YYNGEE in the germline V gene. The CDR3 has 15 amino acids. The junction had 2 bases not matched to a gene; V was cut back by 0 bases and J by 4 bases. The CDR3 coding sequence is TGTGCCAGCAGCGTAGTGGGACAGGGGGGCACTGAAGCTTTCTTT. Translated, it gives CASSVVGQGGTEAFF.

The chain has TRBV4-2 and TRBJ2-7; 8 positions agree with TRBD2. The CDR3 sequence is 17 residues long. Germline V gives CDR1 LGHNA, CDR2 YNFKEQ. V dropped 1 base and J dropped 7; count of bases not matched to a gene: 15. CDR3 sequence reads: CASSQVPQSGGKREQYF. In DNA form, the CDR3 reads TGTGCCAGCAGCCAAGTCCCCCAGAGCGGGGGCAAAAGAGAGCAGTACTTC.

The rearrangement joins TRBV28 to TRBJ1-4, with a weak D call TRBD1 (5 bases). The CDR3 is 12 amino acids. Germline V lookup: CDR1 MDHEN, CDR2 SYDVKM. Trimming stripped 7 bases from V and 8 bases from J, with 11 bases between. The CDR3 nucleotides are TGTGCCAGCACTCGGGGGGAGGAAAAACTGTTTTTT. Its translation: CASTRGEEKLFF. The full variable domain, rest sourced from reference TRBV28 and TRBJ1-4, is DVKVTQSSRYLVKRTGEKVFLECVQDMDHENMFWYRQDPGLGLRLIYFSYDVKMKEKGDIPEGYSVSREKKERFSLILESASTNQTSMYLCASTRGEEKLFFGSGTQLSVL.

The rearrangement uses TRBV19 and TRBJ2-2, with a possible D match to TRBD1 (6 bases). The germline V and J ends were trimmed by 6 bases and 0 bases, with 11 bases remaining between them. Germline V gene sequence: CDR1 LNHDA, CDR2 SQIVND (reference sequence). The CDR3 sequence is 15 residues long. CDR3 coding DNA: TGTGCCAGTAGGTTCAGGGGAACGAACACCGGGGAGCTGTTTTTT. It translates to CASRFRGTNTGELFF. Combining the CDR3 with reference TRBV19 and TRBJ2-2 gives the whole variable domain DGGITQSPKYLFRKEGQNVTLSCEQNLNHDAMYWYRQDPGQGLRLIYYSQIVNDFQKGDIAEGYSVSREKKESFPLTVTSAQKNPTAFYLCASRFRGTNTGELFFGEGSRLTVL.

The rearrangement joins TRBV5-6 to TRBJ1-2; TRBD1 agrees at 8 bases. The CDR3 length is 14 residues. Germline V gene sequence: CDR1 SGHDT, CDR2 YYEEEE. V trimming: 0 bases; J trimming: 4 bases; junction bases outside the gene matches: 2. CDR3 sequence (DNA): TGTGCCAGCAGCTTGGAACAGGGGGGCTATGGCTACACCTTC. Translated, it gives CASSLEQGGYGYTF.

The chain uses TRBV18 and TRBJ1-1; 8 positions agree with TRBD1. V was clipped by 3 bases and J by 1 base; unmatched bases: 4. In germline, CDR1 is KGHSH, CDR2 LQKENI. The CDR3 runs to 15 residues. The CDR3 sequence: CASSPDRGSNTEAFF. The CDR3 DNA sequence: TGTGCCAGCTCACCCGACAGGGGCTCGAACACTGAAGCTTTCTTT.